The T cell receptor beta chain described here comes from a study of vaccination effects on CD4 cells after COVID-19. As regards this clone: The antigen remains undetermined. Other nucleotide sequences from this sample produce the same CDR3.

Following 10 days of culture, CD4+ T cells were isolated. Vaccination of participants consisted of two doses of either the BNT162b2 or mRNA-1273 vaccine. V was pared by 7 bases and J by 0 bases, with 13 bases between. Germline CDR1 and CDR2: MNHEY and SVGAGI. This CDR3 has 14 amino acids. The repertoire was sequenced with immunoSEQ multiplex PCR; TCRdb's copy has only in-frame clones and lacks some. There are fewer than 55,000 clones in the sample; about 70% occur only once, and 6.5% to 7.5% lies in the top ten. Sequenced here: CD4+ T cells from PBMCs cultured without peptide, sampled after COVID-19 vaccination. V usage is TRBV6-5 and J usage is TRBJ2-7, with D uncertain. This receptor was obtained from a human donor who received a COVID-19 vaccine. In DNA form, the CDR3 reads TGTGCCAGCAAGGAGCTAACGCTCTCCTACGAGCAGTACTTC. It yields the protein CASKELTLSYEQYF.